This entry concerns a single TCR beta chain. Its antigen remains unknown. This record comes from a study of PD-1 blockade in mismatch repair-deficient tumors. With 1 base removed from V and 2 bases from J, the gap between germline ends came to 12 bases. This CDR3 has 16 residues. CDR1 SGHVS and CDR2 FQNEAQ come from the germline V gene. The time point denotes: approximately 11-day in vitro stimulation with candidate neoantigen peptide 7. Produced via immunoSEQ multiplex PCR; TCRdb's table is partial and in-frame only. The sample yields nearly 9,000 clones, around nine tenths seen once. Specimen: cells cultured in vitro, collected from a patient treated with pembrolizumab. V usage is TRBV7-8 and J usage is TRBJ2-1; D gene uncertain. The sequence derives from an adult with mismatch repair-deficient cancer. CDR3 region: CASSLDDTVPYNEQFF. CDR3 sequence (DNA): TGTGCCAGCAGCTTAGATGACACGGTACCCTACAATGAGCAGTTCTTC.